The clone carrying this T cell receptor (beta chain) was counted between two and nine times. TCRdb analysed the 5' RACE reads with MiXCR anew, one entry per CDR3 protein. Of over 250,000 distinct CDR3 sequences in the sample, roughly 4.3% were seen once. The sample belongs to a study of T cells after yellow fever vaccination. Study-wide background: With SMART-Seq v4 Ultra Low Input, the fractions containing low cell numbers were prepared.

The CDR3 is 12 residues long. With 0 bases removed from V and 5 bases from J, the gap between germline ends came to 7 bases. The V gene's germline CDR1 is SQVTM and CDR2 ANQGSEA. The rearrangement uses TRBV29-1 and TRBJ2-5; unclear D gene. The material sequenced was PBMCs, taken 5 days after the yellow fever booster vaccination. This receptor was identified in a man aged 18 to 35 who received the YFV17D yellow fever vaccine. The CDR3 nucleotides read TGCAGCGTTGAAGAACTCCTGGAGACCCAGTACTTC. Translation gives CSVEELLETQYF. Drawing the rest from reference TRBV29-1 and TRBJ2-5, the complete variable domain is SAVISQKPSRDICQRGTSLTIQCQVDSQVTMMFWYRQQPGQSLTLIATANQGSEATYESGFVIDKFPISRPNLTFSTLTVSNMSPEDSSIYLCSVEELLETQYFGPGTRLLVL.